The rows below give T cell receptor beta chains drawn from one sample of a study of shared clonotypes between healthy human individuals. Sequencing was performed with immunoSEQ multiplex PCR; in TCRdb, only in-frame clones are kept and a portion is missing. The table shows some 450,000 clones, with 77% occurring only once. Material: PBMCs. These receptors originate from a woman aged 35 to 49 in good health. Some clones in this sample may be carry-over from other donors' samples. The conserved cysteine and the conserved F or W are not part of the CDR3 here.

j_call,v_call,cdr3_aa
TRBJ1-1,TRBV5-1,ASSLVAGDPSTEAF
TRBJ2-7,TRBV6-1,ASSDWPRGSEQY
TRBJ1-5,TRBV28,ASTIRGSNQPQH
TRBJ2-3,TRBV28,ASSFRRTDTQY
TRBJ1-5,TRBV10-2,ASSEEGRGNQPQH
TRBJ2-4,TRBV28,ASSLGSERQNIQY
TRBJ2-3,TRBV5-1,ASSLADMASPYTDTQY
TRBJ2-1,TRBV5-6,ASSLWTRVGEQF
TRBJ2-7,TRBV10-2,ASNPSGRAYEQY
TRBJ2-2,TRBV9,ASSVAGDRYNTGELF
TRBJ2-2,TRBV5-4,ASSLGPTGELF
TRBJ2-7,TRBV7-9,ASSLGGLAYEQY
TRBJ2-5,TRBV27,ASSPLASVQETQY
TRBJ2-6,TRBV7-3,ASSLIGTGSGANVLT
TRBJ2-4,TRBV15,ATSRGGAGLAKNIQY
TRBJ2-7,TRBV5-1,ASSTSGGGYEQY
TRBJ2-7,TRBV27,ASRGQGAPYEQY
TRBJ1-1,TRBV10-3,AISGTGTEAF
TRBJ2-1,TRBV27,AAARDLLINEQF
.,TRBV28,ASSWSPAGANTGELF
TRBJ2-5,TRBV7-2,ASSPRLVEETQY
TRBJ2-7,TRBV27,ASSNTPYEQY